The TCR beta chain under discussion was sequenced for a study of blood T cell repertoires in COVID-19. Study in general: Whether acute or convalescent, the COVID-19 samples came from the United States, Italy and Spain. PBMCs, B-cell-depleted T cells, or T cells provided the cDNA or gDNA that made up the material.

Original processing notes: Reference gene primers were amplified, and this amplification served to estimate nucleated cell counts. Sequencing used immunoSEQ multiplex PCR; TCRdb keeps in-frame clones, though not all of them. V and J calls and clone size are as listed in that table; D and trimming were resolved from the DNA. The table includes roughly 190,000 clones, about 93% detected once. The CDR3 runs to 13 residues. V gave up 6 bases and J gave up 9 bases; unmatched junction bases: 8. Germline lookup yields CDR1 MDHEN and CDR2 SYDVKM. Sequencing input: peripheral blood. The TCR was taken from a man aged 50-60 years with acute or convalescent COVID-19. This chain uses TRBV28 with TRBJ1-5; 7 bases map to TRBD1. The CDR3 DNA follows: TGTGCCAGCAGGGACAGGCGTCGCGGGCCCCAGCATTTT. Translated, it gives CASRDRRRGPQHF.